These 21 T cell receptor beta chains were sequenced from one sample in a study of blood T cell repertoires in COVID-19. Libraries were prepared by immunoSEQ multiplex PCR; TCRdb keeps only in-frame clonotypes and omits some of them. The sample includes about 14,000 clones, approximately 90% of them seen just once. Sequenced sample: peripheral blood. These receptor sequences come from a human donor with active COVID-19. The donor label of this sample is uncertain.

The J gene is TRBJ1-1, the V gene TRBV29-1, with TRBD1 as a possible D gene (6 bases). The CDR3 covers 12 residues. CDR1 and CDR2 (germline): SQVTM, ANQGSEA. Trimming took off 7 bases at V and 3 bases at J, with 12 bases between the two ends. CDR3: CSAKGGYTEAFF. The CDR3 region has the DNA TGCAGCGCGAAGGGGGGGTACACTGAAGCTTTCTTT.

CDR3 residues: CASSVGVRGRGARNEQFF. DNA for the CDR3: TGTGCCAGCAGTGTAGGAGTAAGAGGGCGGGGGGCAAGGAATGAGCAGTTCTTC. The gene calls are TRBV6-1 and TRBJ2-1, with TRBD2 matching 8 bases. This CDR3 is 18 amino acids long. Germline lookup yields CDR1 MNHNS and CDR2 SASEGT. V lost 4 bases to trimming and J lost 7 bases; unmatched junction nucleotides: 18.

The rearrangement uses TRBV5-1 and TRBJ1-4; the D is unclear. The germline gives CDR1 SGHRS, CDR2 YFSETQ. This CDR3 region has 15 residues. With 0 bases removed from V and 3 bases from J, the gap between germline ends came to 9 bases. CDR3 DNA: TGCGCCAGCAGCTTGGAATCGGGAGCTAATGAAAAACTGTTTTTT. It yields the protein CASSLESGANEKLFF.

V and J are TRBV4-1 and TRBJ1-1; D unclear. Germline V lookup: CDR1 MGHRA, CDR2 YSYEKL. The CDR3 has 12 amino acids. The V gene lost 2 bases and the J gene lost 3 bases, with 4 bases spanning the gap. Here the CDR3 DNA reads TGCGCCAGCAGCCAACCGTACACTGAAGCTTTCTTT. It specifies CASSQPYTEAFF.

The chain joins TRBV19 to TRBJ2-2, with 11 bases identical to TRBD2. The CDR3 is 19 residues long. Germline V gives CDR1 LNHDA, CDR2 SQIVND (reference sequence). V shed 3 bases, J shed 5 bases, and the junction held 14 bases outside the gene matches. CDR3 in amino acids: CASSIMDRRLAGRTGELFF. CDR3 DNA sequence: TGTGCCAGTAGTATTATGGACAGAAGACTAGCGGGAAGGACCGGGGAGCTGTTTTTT.

Only a few counts were recorded for this clone. The V and J genes are TRBV7-9 and TRBJ2-3, with 8 bases that match TRBD2. Germline trimming cut 10 bases from V and 0 bases from J; bases unmatched to any gene: 3. This CDR3 region has 13 residues. Germline CDR1 and CDR2: SEHNR and FQNEAQ (reference sequence). This CDR3 reads CATPSGSTDTQYF. CDR3 coding DNA: TGTGCCACCCCTAGCGGGAGCACAGATACGCAGTATTTT.

This sequence joins TRBV6-5 and TRBJ1-2, with D uncertain. This CDR3 contains 15 residues. Trimming took 5 bases from V and 6 from J, leaving 19 bases between them. CDR1 and CDR2 from the germline V gene are MNHEY and SVGAGI. CDR3 DNA sequence: TGTGCCAGCAGTCCCCTCGTTGGAGGAGGGAATGGCTACACCTTC. Translated, it gives CASSPLVGGGNGYTF.

The chain couples TRBV10-3 to TRBJ2-2; D is perhaps TRBD1 (6 bases). This CDR3 has 14 amino acids. The germline V and J ends were trimmed by 11 bases and 6 bases, with 19 bases remaining between them. Germline loops: CDR1 ENHRY, CDR2 SYGVKD. This CDR3 reads CAVGQQLSAGELFF. Written as DNA, the CDR3 is TGTGCCGTGGGACAACAACTATCGGCCGGGGAGCTGTTTTTT.

The V and J genes are TRBV3-1 (or the pseudogene TRBV3-2) and TRBJ1-2; TRBD1 aligns across 9 bases. The ends lost 1 base at V and 4 bases at J; junction bases unmatched: 7. CDR1 is LGHDT, CDR2 YNNKEL, per germline (reference sequence). The CDR3 contains 16 residues. The CDR3 spells CASSQGPPTGGYGYTF. The CDR3 DNA is TGTGCCAGCAGCCAAGGCCCCCCGACAGGGGGCTATGGCTACACCTTC.

The chain recombines TRBV11-2 with TRBJ2-7; the match to TRBD2 covers 13 bases. V trimming: 5 bases; J trimming: 9 bases; junction bases outside the gene matches: 13. CDR3 size: 16 residues. Germline V gene sequence: CDR1 SGHAT, CDR2 FQNNGV. The DNA of the CDR3 is TGTGCCAGCAGCGGGGGACTAGCGGGACGGGTGGTTCGGCAGTACTTC. This translates into CASSGGLAGRVVRQYF.

The rearrangement joins TRBV6-5 to TRBJ2-3; TRBD1 might be the D (5 bases). V was cut by 1 base and J by 1 base, with 9 bases left in between. This CDR3 has 15 amino acids. Per the germline V gene, CDR1 is MNHEY and CDR2 is SVGAGI. The CDR3 coding sequence is TGTGCCAGCAGTTACTTTGGGGCGGGCACAGATACGCAGTATTTT. It encodes CASSYFGAGTDTQYF.

The V and J genes are TRBV29-1 and TRBJ1-1; tentatively, D is TRBD1 (5 bases). V gave up 4 bases and J gave up 0 bases, with 9 bases separating them. The CDR3 covers 13 residues. CDR1 and CDR2 from the germline V gene are SQVTM and ANQGSEA. For the CDR3, the DNA is TGCAGCGTTGCAGGACATGTGAACACTGAAGCTTTCTTT. The encoded protein is CSVAGHVNTEAFF.

J is TRBJ2-7 and V is TRBV28; TRBD1 agrees at 11 bases. Germline V gene sequence: CDR1 MDHEN, CDR2 SYDVKM. This CDR3 contains 15 residues. V lost 7 bases, J lost 6 bases, and 11 bases stayed unmatched. CDR3 DNA sequence: TGTGCCAGCACAAACTCCAGGACAGGGGGCCTCGAGCAGTACTTC. The encoded protein is CASTNSRTGGLEQYF.

In this sample, this clone turned up a few times. The chain links TRBV6-5 to TRBJ1-1, with D hard to call. The germline V gene has CDR1 MNHEY and CDR2 SVGAGI. V was cut by 6 bases and J by 1 base, with 12 bases left in between. This CDR3 spans 14 amino acids. The CDR3 DNA follows: TGTGCCAGCAGAATGGACGGGAAGAACACTGAAGCTTTCTTT. Amino acids: CASRMDGKNTEAFF.

The rearrangement links TRBV29-1 to TRBJ2-3; the D is unclear. Germline V gene sequence: CDR1 SQVTM, CDR2 ANQGSEA. The CDR3 covers 13 residues. Trimming took off 4 bases at V and 0 bases at J, with 8 bases between the two ends. Here the CDR3 DNA reads TGCAGCGTTGGGCCGCCTAGCACAGATACGCAGTATTTT. Its protein is CSVGPPSTDTQYF.

This clone has a handful of counts. This chain uses TRBV14 with TRBJ2-3; a weak D match, TRBD2 (6 bases). V lost 1 base and J 9 bases, leaving 20 bases between the germline ends. The germline V gene has CDR1 SGHDN and CDR2 FVKESK. The CDR3 consists of 16 residues. CDR3 region: CASSQAGVLGDRTQYF. The CDR3 nucleotides are TGTGCCAGCAGCCAAGCGGGAGTTTTAGGGGATCGCACGCAGTATTTT.

This sequence joins TRBV2 and TRBJ1-1; D possibly corresponds to TRBD1 (5 bases). The V gene's germline CDR1 is SNHLY and CDR2 FYNNEI. V was shortened by 2 bases and J by 8 bases, with 15 bases between the two germline ends. This CDR3 has 14 residues. CDR3 sequence reads: CASSESVIKGEAFF. As DNA, the CDR3 is TGTGCCAGCAGTGAATCGGTAATCAAGGGGGAAGCTTTCTTT.

V and J are TRBV6-5 and TRBJ1-2; D gene unclear. The CDR3 runs to 13 residues. Germline assignment: CDR1 MNHEY and CDR2 SVGAGI. Trimming cost V 7 bases and J 2 bases, with 11 bases left between them. The CDR3, as DNA: TGTGCCAGCAAACAAAACAGCAACTATGGCTACACCTTC. Encoded protein: CASKQNSNYGYTF.

This clone is categorized as medium-sized (0.01 to 0.1%). Other DNA sequences in this specimen translate into the identical CDR3. The chain combines TRBV27 with TRBJ2-2; 7 nucleotides match TRBD1. V lost 5 bases, J lost 2 bases, and 5 bases stayed unmatched. The CDR3 runs to 15 residues. Germline V gene sequence: CDR1 MNHEY, CDR2 SMNVEV (reference sequence). This chain's CDR3 is CASSPDRENTGELFF. The CDR3 bases are TGTGCCAGCAGTCCAGACAGGGAAAACACCGGGGAGCTGTTTTTT.

V usage is TRBV29-1 and J usage is TRBJ1-2; D unresolved. The ends were cut back, 5 bases at V and 3 bases at J, with 13 bases in the middle. Germline V lookup: CDR1 SQVTM, CDR2 ANQGSEA. The CDR3 is made up of 13 amino acids. CDR3 sequence: CSVFGPADYGYTF. Written as DNA, the CDR3 is TGCAGCGTTTTCGGCCCAGCGGACTATGGCTACACCTTC.

The chain has TRBV5-4 and TRBJ2-7; 7 nucleotides line up with TRBD1. This CDR3 has 15 amino acids. Losses at the gene ends were 4 bases for V and 1 base for J; bases not matched to a gene: 8. In germline, CDR1 is SGHNT, CDR2 YYREEE (reference sequence). The CDR3 spells CASSVDRSTSYEQYF. The DNA for the CDR3 is TGTGCCAGCAGCGTGGACAGGTCTACGTCCTACGAGCAGTACTTC.